Shown below are 22 T cell receptor beta chains from a single sample sequenced in a study of cytotoxic CD8 clonotypes in ibrutinib-treated CLL. TCRdb's table, derived via immunoSEQ multiplex PCR, lists solely in-frame clones and lacks some. Found here are about 270,000 clones, 65% to 85% of them singletons; the top ten hold approximately 5.1%. Sequences were derived from PBMCs, sampled at disease progression, from a patient treated with ibrutinib. All receptors come from a human donor with chronic lymphocytic leukemia.

This chain connects TRBV5-1 to TRBJ1-5, with 7 bases matching TRBD1. Germline V CDR1 and CDR2: SGHRS, YFSETQ. J gave up 4 bases and V 0 bases, and 13 bases lay outside the gene matches. CDR3 size: 18 residues. As DNA, the CDR3 is TGCGCCAGCAGCTTGGAACCGGCCCTACAGGGGACTAATCAGCCCCAGCATTTT. The encoded protein is CASSLEPALQGTNQPQHF.

The chain combines TRBV6-1 with TRBJ1-1; no clear D gene. Trimming removed 2 bases from V and 2 bases from J, with 9 bases in between. Germline V gene lookup returns CDR1 MNHNS and CDR2 SASEGT. This CDR3 is 14 amino acids long. DNA for the CDR3: TGTGCCAGCAGTGAACTGGGTACCAACACTGAAGCTTTCTTT. This sequence encodes CASSELGTNTEAFF.

The chain couples TRBV4-1 to TRBJ1-3; D not resolved. This CDR3 is 16 amino acids long. The germline gives CDR1 MGHRA, CDR2 YSYEKL. Trimming removed 1 base at V and 0 bases at J, with 10 bases between. The DNA for the CDR3 is TGCGCCAGCAGCCAAGTTGCGTCAAGCTCTGGAAACACCATATATTTT. This gives the protein CASSQVASSSGNTIYF.

The rearrangement uses TRBV7-9 and TRBJ2-7, with D possibly called TRBD1 or TRBD2 (5 bases each). From germline, CDR1 is SEHNR and CDR2 FQNEAQ (reference sequence). Between the trimmed V and J ends, which lost 8 bases and 4 bases, there was a span of 9 bases. The CDR3 consists of 11 residues. CDR3 bases: TGTGCCAGCGGGGGTTTGTACGAGCAGTACTTC. Translation gives CASGGLYEQYF. Variable domain in full (rest from reference TRBV7-9 and TRBJ2-7): DTGVSQNPRHKITKRGQNVTFRCDPISEHNRLYWYRQTLGQGPEFLTYFQNEAQLEKSRLLSDRFSAERPKGSFSTLEIQRTEQGDSAMYLCASGGLYEQYFGPGTRLTVT.

This sequence joins TRBV5-1 and TRBJ2-7; 9 bases line up with TRBD1. The germline gives CDR1 SGHRS, CDR2 YFSETQ. The V and J ends lost 0 bases and 3 bases, in that order; junction bases with no gene match: 1. The CDR3 totals 14 residues. The CDR3: CASSLGDRVYEQYF. The CDR3 bases are TGCGCCAGCAGCTTGGGGGACAGGGTCTACGAGCAGTACTTC.

The chain joins TRBV18 to TRBJ1-3; D is ambiguous. V gave up 7 bases and J gave up 7 bases, with 14 bases separating them. The germline V gene has CDR1 KGHSH and CDR2 LQKENI. The CDR3 has 13 residues. The CDR3 region has the DNA TGTGCCAGCTTGTACGGACTTGGGAACACCATATATTTT. Residues: CASLYGLGNTIYF.

This clone was picked up a small number of times. The CDR3 DNA sequence: TGTGCCAGCAGCTTAGGTCGGAATCTCTATGGCTACACCTTC. Translation: CASSLGRNLYGYTF. V gene TRBV11-2 combines with J gene TRBJ1-2, with D unclear. Germline V gives CDR1 SGHAT, CDR2 FQNNGV. Trimming removed 1 base at V and 4 bases at J, with 10 bases between. This CDR3 has 14 amino acids. The full variable domain, with the rest looked up from reference TRBV11-2 and TRBJ1-2, is EAGVAQSPRYKIIEKRQSVAFWCNPISGHATLYWYQQILGQGPKLLIQFQNNGVVDDSQLPKDRFSAERLKGVDSTLKIQPAKLEDSAVYLCASSLGRNLYGYTFGSGTRLTVV.

V is TRBV5-4 and J is TRBJ2-7; the match to TRBD1 covers 9 bases. The length of the CDR3 is 16 residues. Germline CDR1 SGHNT, CDR2 YYREEE (reference sequence). V was pared by 4 bases and J by 0 bases, with 8 bases of the junction left unmatched. The CDR3 DNA sequence: TGTGCCAGCAGCCCGGGACAGGGAACGAGCTCCTACGAGCAGTACTTC. Protein: CASSPGQGTSSYEQYF.

This clone was counted only a few times. CDR3: CASSPARQGLNYGYTF. The CDR3 nucleotides are TGTGCCAGCTCACCCGCACGACAGGGGCTGAACTATGGCTACACCTTC. The chain combines TRBV18 with TRBJ1-2; TRBD1 aligns across 8 bases. The V gene end was trimmed by 3 bases and the J gene end by 2 bases; junction bases not matched to a gene: 8. The CDR3 sequence is 16 residues long. Germline values: CDR1 KGHSH, CDR2 LQKENI.

The CDR3 DNA follows: TGTGCCAGCAGCTTTACCACGGACAGCAAAGCCTACGAGCAGTACTTC. It is translated as CASSFTTDSKAYEQYF. This chain uses TRBV11-2 with TRBJ2-7; tentative D call: TRBD1 (6 bases). The CDR3 runs to 16 residues. The V end lost 3 bases, the J end lost 2 bases, and 17 bases lay between the germline ends. Germline V gene sequence: CDR1 SGHAT, CDR2 FQNNGV.

The V call is TRBV29-1, the J call TRBJ1-4; no clear D. Looked up from germline, CDR1 is SQVTM and CDR2 is ANQGSEA. Deletions cut 6 bases from V and 7 bases from J, with 9 bases between. The CDR3 sequence is 11 residues long. The CDR3 sequence: CSVTLGEKLFF. As DNA, the CDR3 is TGCAGCGTGACTTTGGGTGAAAAACTGTTTTTT.

This clone is categorized as large (0.1 to 1%). V gene TRBV5-1 combines with J gene TRBJ2-1, with TRBD1 matching 7 bases. Germline CDR1 and CDR2: SGHRS and YFSETQ. The CDR3 length is 15 residues. V was pared by 5 bases and J by 0 bases, with 5 bases of the junction left unmatched. CDR3 amino acids: CASRGDRSSYNEQFF. CDR3 DNA sequence: TGCGCCAGCAGGGGGGACAGAAGCTCCTACAATGAGCAGTTCTTC. Full variable domain (rest looked up from reference TRBV5-1 and TRBJ2-1): KAGVTQTPRYLIKTRGQQVTLSCSPISGHRSVSWYQQTPGQGLQFLFEYFSETQRNKGNFPGRFSGRQFSNSRSEMNVSTLELGDSALYLCASRGDRSSYNEQFFGPGTRLTVL.

The gene calls are TRBV12-5 and TRBJ1-2; 8 nucleotides line up with TRBD1. In germline, CDR1 is LGHNT, CDR2 FRNRAP. CDR3 size: 15 residues. The V segment lost 9 bases and the J segment 4 bases; nucleotides outside the gene matches: 13. The DNA of the CDR3 is TGTGCTAGCACCGGACAGGGCCTTCTAGGCTATGGCTACACCTTC. Protein sequence: CASTGQGLLGYGYTF.

This clone was detected a few times. The J gene is TRBJ2-7, the V gene TRBV10-3; 7 positions agree with TRBD1. The CDR3 extends over 15 amino acids. V shed 3 bases and J 3 bases; nucleotides not matched to a gene: 8. The V gene's germline CDR1 is ENHRY and CDR2 SYGVKD. The CDR3 loop is CAISDQDRRNYEQYF. For the CDR3, the DNA is TGTGCCATCAGTGACCAGGACAGGAGGAACTACGAGCAGTACTTC.

V gene TRBV7-8 combines with J gene TRBJ2-1; maybe TRBD2 (6 bases). Germline CDR1 and CDR2: SGHVS and FQNEAQ. The CDR3 is made up of 16 amino acids. V gave up 2 bases and J gave up 3 bases, with 14 bases separating them. CDR3 nucleotide sequence: TGTGCCAGCAGCTTAAGGTGGCGGGGACGCTACAATGAGCAGTTCTTC. Protein sequence: CASSLRWRGRYNEQFF.

The chain has TRBV10-2 and TRBJ1-4, with a possible D match to TRBD1 (5 bases). The CDR3 extends over 14 amino acids. Germline V gene lookup returns CDR1 WSHSY and CDR2 SAAADI. V lost 9 bases to trimming and J lost 8 bases, with 19 bases between them. CDR3 nucleotide sequence: TGCGCCAGACTCTGGGATGGGGGAAGCGAAAAACTGTTTTTT. This translates into CARLWDGGSEKLFF.

The chain joins TRBV10-3 to TRBJ2-3; D is ambiguous. The CDR3 is 15 residues long. V was cut by 5 bases and J by 6 bases, with 18 bases left in between. The germline V gene has CDR1 ENHRY and CDR2 SYGVKD. The CDR3 here is CAISPLGLPADTQYF. Written as DNA, the CDR3 is TGTGCCATCAGTCCTCTAGGCCTACCGGCCGATACGCAGTATTTT.

The rearrangement uses TRBV9 and TRBJ1-6; D is possibly TRBD1 (5 bases). Germline CDR1 reads SGDLS; CDR2 reads YYNGEE. The CDR3 has 12 residues. The V gene lost 5 bases and the J gene lost 6 bases, with 6 bases spanning the gap. CDR3 region: CASRGLNSPLHF. The CDR3 nucleotides are TGTGCCAGCAGGGGGCTTAATTCACCCCTCCACTTT.

The J gene is TRBJ2-4, the V gene TRBV4-1; D is ambiguous. V lost 3 bases, J lost 0 bases, and 6 bases lay in between. The CDR3 sequence is 14 residues long. In germline, CDR1 is MGHRA, CDR2 YSYEKL. The CDR3 region has the DNA TGCGCCAGCAGCCAGCCGTTAGCCAAAAACATTCAGTACTTC. This codes for CASSQPLAKNIQYF.

The chain links TRBV7-3 to TRBJ2-3, with D perhaps TRBD2 (5 bases). The CDR3 loop spans 15 amino acids. Germline CDR1 SGHTA, CDR2 FQGTGA. The ends were cut back, 4 bases at V and 3 bases at J, with 14 bases in the middle. CDR3 DNA: TGTGCCAGCAGCTCCTTCCCCGGGAAAACAGATACGCAGTATTTT. Translating gives CASSSFPGKTDTQYF.

This chain joins TRBV4-3 and TRBJ1-2; D unresolved. V lost 1 base, J lost 7 bases, and 10 bases lay in between. The germline V gene encodes CDR1 LGHNA and CDR2 YSLEER. CDR3 length: 13 amino acids. CDR3 DNA sequence: TGCGCCAGCAGCCAAGTACTATCGAGTGGCTACACCTTC. The encoded protein is CASSQVLSSGYTF.

The chain carries TRBV19 and TRBJ1-5; D remains ambiguous. Per the germline V gene, CDR1 is LNHDA and CDR2 is SQIVND (reference sequence). This CDR3 has 14 amino acids. V lost 5 bases to trimming and J lost 3 bases, with 11 bases between them. The CDR3 DNA reads as TGTGCCAGTAGTCCTTCGAAGACCAATCAGCCCCAGCATTTT. Protein product: CASSPSKTNQPQHF.